The 30 T cell receptor beta chains reported below all come from one sample, sequenced in a study of OX40 agonist ivuxolimab in advanced cancers. The repertoire was sequenced with immunoSEQ multiplex PCR; TCRdb's copy has only in-frame clones and lacks some. The sample holds about 58,000 clones, approximately 78% seen once. The specimen was CD4+ or CD8+ T cells sorted from blood, collected in a trial of the OX40 agonist ivuxolimab. These TCRs come from an adult with an advanced solid tumor such as melanoma, head and neck, liver or kidney cancer.

The J gene is TRBJ1-1, the V gene TRBV19; D possibly corresponds to TRBD1 (5 bases). The CDR3 spans 13 residues. The germline gives CDR1 LNHDA, CDR2 SQIVND (reference sequence). The germline V and J ends were trimmed by 7 bases and 1 base, with 10 bases remaining between them. Here the CDR3 reads CASMRGRNTEAFF. CDR3 nucleotides: TGTGCCAGTATGCGGGGCCGGAACACTGAAGCTTTCTTT. The variable domain in full, with the rest retrieved from reference TRBV19 and TRBJ1-1, is DGGITQSPKYLFRKEGQNVTLSCEQNLNHDAMYWYRQDPGQGLRLIYYSQIVNDFQKGDIAEGYSVSREKKESFPLTVTSAQKNPTAFYLCASMRGRNTEAFFGQGTRLTVV.

This clone was seen a single time. The rearrangement joins TRBV7-6 to TRBJ2-5; 10 bases agree with TRBD2. Germline V gene sequence: CDR1 SGHVS, CDR2 FNYEAQ. The CDR3 is 15 residues long. J was trimmed by 5 bases and V by 5 bases; bases with no gene match: 8. The CDR3, as DNA: TGTGCCAGCAGCAAGATAGCGGGGGGCGGGGAGACCCAGTACTTC. It codes for CASSKIAGGGETQYF.

The V and J genes are TRBV21-1 and TRBJ1-6; the tabulated D call, TRBD1, remains unverified against the DNA. TRBV21-1 is marked as a pseudogene. The CDR3 is 17 amino acids. CDR3 DNA: TGTGCCAGCAGCAAAGCCGGGACAGGGTTGGGCAATTCACCCCTCCACTTT. Translated: CASSKAGTGLGNSPLHF.

This chain uses TRBV6-1 with TRBJ2-1; tentative D call: TRBD2 (7 bases). Deletions cut 6 bases from V and 4 bases from J, with 16 bases between. The CDR3 sequence is 15 residues long. In germline, CDR1 is MNHNS, CDR2 SASEGT. The CDR3 DNA follows: TGTGCCAGCAGAAGGGACATGGGACTATACAATGAGCAGTTCTTC. Protein sequence: CASRRDMGLYNEQFF.

This clone has only a few counts. This chain joins TRBV5-1 and TRBJ2-3; D might be TRBD2 (6 bases). Germline V CDR1 and CDR2: SGHRS, YFSETQ. This CDR3 comprises 15 residues. Trimming removed 0 bases at V and 2 bases at J, with 10 bases between. The CDR3 DNA reads as TGCGCCAGCAGCTTGGAGGCGGGGATCACAGATACGCAGTATTTT. Translated: CASSLEAGITDTQYF.

The chain recombines TRBV5-1 with TRBJ2-1, with D maybe TRBD2 (6 bases). Looked up from germline, CDR1 is SGHRS and CDR2 is YFSETQ. Trimming removed 0 bases from V and 7 bases from J, with 11 bases in between. The CDR3 sequence is 14 residues long. CDR3 bases: TGCGCCAGCAGCTTGGCTCAGGCGGGGAATGAGCAGTTCTTC. Its translation: CASSLAQAGNEQFF.

This clone has more than one count but fewer than ten. The chain combines TRBV5-6 with TRBJ2-1; D is undetermined. This CDR3 contains 17 residues. Germline CDR1 is SGHDT and CDR2 is YYEEEE. V was pared by 4 bases and J by 3 bases, with 20 bases between. CDR3 protein: CASSPLMAAEYYNEQFF. The CDR3 coding sequence is TGTGCCAGCAGCCCCTTAATGGCTGCTGAGTACTACAATGAGCAGTTCTTC.

The chain links TRBV29-1 to TRBJ2-2, with D maybe TRBD1 (5 bases). V lost 3 bases and J lost 1, with 6 bases in between. This CDR3 is built from 13 residues. CDR1 is SQVTM, CDR2 ANQGSEA, per germline. The CDR3 reads CSVDTGNTGELFF. CDR3 nucleotides: TGCAGCGTTGATACAGGGAACACCGGGGAGCTGTTTTTT.

The chain carries TRBV4-1 and TRBJ1-4; TRBD1 matches 7 bases. Germline V lookup: CDR1 MGHRA, CDR2 YSYEKL. J gave up 4 bases and V 4 bases, and 6 bases lay outside the gene matches. This CDR3 has 15 residues. The CDR3 bases are TGCGCCAGCAGCCGCACCGGGACAGATAATGAAAAACTGTTTTTT. This encodes CASSRTGTDNEKLFF.

V is TRBV9 and J is TRBJ1-2, with TRBD1 identical over 8 bases. CDR3 length: 16 amino acids. The J segment lost 2 bases and the V segment lost 3 bases, leaving 9 bases of the junction unmatched. Germline values: CDR1 SGDLS, CDR2 YYNGEE. The CDR3 loop reads CASSGAKDRVNYGYTF. The CDR3 DNA is TGTGCCAGCAGCGGGGCGAAGGACAGGGTGAACTATGGCTACACCTTC.

The gene calls are TRBV6-1 and TRBJ2-5; D is undetermined. Between the trimmed V and J ends, which lost 6 bases and 2 bases, there was a span of 10 bases. This CDR3 contains 13 residues. Germline CDR1 reads MNHNS; CDR2 reads SASEGT. The CDR3 DNA reads TGTGCCAGCAGGCTCGAACGACAAGAGACCCAGTACTTC. Translation gives CASRLERQETQYF.

The genes are TRBV12-5 and TRBJ1-2, with D possibly being TRBD1 (5 bases). The V end was cut by 0 bases, the J end by 1 base, with 15 bases between. Germline CDR1 LGHNT, CDR2 FRNRAP. This CDR3 region has 17 residues. The CDR3 DNA is TGTGCTAGTGGTTTGGTTCCGTCAGGGAGGGGTAACTATGGCTACACCTTC. Amino acid sequence: CASGLVPSGRGNYGYTF.

The chain recombines TRBV5-6 with TRBJ2-3, with D possibly matching TRBD2 (6 bases). From germline, CDR1 is SGHDT and CDR2 YYEEEE. The CDR3 is 16 amino acids. Trimming stripped 0 bases from V and 3 bases from J, with 14 bases between. Here the CDR3 DNA reads TGTGCCAGCAGCTTGGTTCAGGGAGGTAGTACAGATACGCAGTATTTT. The encoded protein is CASSLVQGGSTDTQYF.

V and J are TRBV5-1 and TRBJ2-2, with a tentative D call TRBD2 (5 bases). Trimming took off 0 bases at V and 9 bases at J, with 9 bases between the two ends. CDR1 is SGHRS and CDR2 is YFSETQ in the germline V gene. The CDR3 runs to 13 residues. This CDR3 is CASSLASGRELFF. The CDR3 DNA sequence: TGCGCCAGCAGCTTGGCATCGGGGAGGGAGCTGTTTTTT. Full variable domain (rest looked up from reference TRBV5-1 and TRBJ2-2): KAGVTQTPRYLIKTRGQQVTLSCSPISGHRSVSWYQQTPGQGLQFLFEYFSETQRNKGNFPGRFSGRQFSNSRSEMNVSTLELGDSALYLCASSLASGRELFFGEGSRLTVL.

V gene TRBV5-1 combines with J gene TRBJ2-1; D might be TRBD1 (6 bases). Germline loops: CDR1 SGHRS, CDR2 YFSETQ. V was pared by 3 bases and J by 0 bases, with 16 bases between. The CDR3 is 17 residues long. The CDR3 DNA is TGCGCCAGCAGCTACTTACAGGGTCCGAGCTCCTACAATGAGCAGTTCTTC. Amino acid sequence: CASSYLQGPSSYNEQFF.

The V call is TRBV11-3, the J call TRBJ2-5; D is perhaps TRBD1 (7 bases). Germline CDR1 and CDR2: SGHNT and YENEEA. Trimming shortened V by 1 base and J by 1 base, and 13 bases separated the two germline ends. The CDR3 loop spans 16 amino acids. The chain's CDR3 is CASSLGVRGAQETQYF. As DNA, the CDR3 is TGTGCCAGCAGCTTAGGTGTCAGGGGGGCCCAAGAGACCCAGTACTTC.

This chain joins TRBV28 and TRBJ2-1; D possibly corresponds to TRBD2 (6 bases). V was shortened by 8 bases and J by 7 bases, with 21 bases between the two germline ends. Germline V gene data show CDR1 as MDHEN and CDR2 as SYDVKM. The CDR3 sequence is 15 residues long. The chain's CDR3 is CASGLVMPGENEQFF. The DNA for the CDR3 is TGTGCCAGCGGGTTGGTAATGCCGGGAGAAAATGAGCAGTTCTTC.

The V call is TRBV25-1, the J call TRBJ2-5; 9 nucleotides match TRBD2. V gave up 8 bases and J gave up 4 bases; unmatched junction bases: 8. The CDR3 has 14 residues. Per the germline V gene, CDR1 is MGHDK and CDR2 is SYGVNS. The CDR3: CASASAGGGETQYF. CDR3 nucleotides: TGTGCCAGCGCTTCCGCGGGGGGGGGAGAGACCCAGTACTTC.

The chain employs TRBV5-1 and TRBJ1-1; TRBD1 is a possible D gene (5 bases). The V end was cut by 0 bases, the J end by 6 bases, with 9 bases between. CDR3 length: 13 amino acids. Germline V lookup: CDR1 SGHRS, CDR2 YFSETQ. CDR3 bases: TGCGCCAGCAGCTTGGAAATGGGGGCTGAAGCTTTCTTT. Translated: CASSLEMGAEAFF.

The genes are TRBV7-2 and TRBJ1-2, with TRBD1 matching over 7 bases. The V and J ends lost 1 base and 0 bases, in that order; junction bases with no gene match: 2. The CDR3 totals 15 residues. CDR1 is SGHTA and CDR2 is FQGNSA in the germline V gene. For the CDR3, the DNA is TGTGCCAGCAGCTTAGGGGGACAGCCTAACTATGGCTACACCTTC. Translating gives CASSLGGQPNYGYTF. The variable domain in full, completed from reference TRBV7-2 and TRBJ1-2, reads GAGVSQSPSNKVTEKGKDVELRCDPISGHTALYWYRQSLGQGLEFLIYFQGNSAPDKSGLPSDRFSAERTGGSVSTLTIQRTQQEDSAVYLCASSLGGQPNYGYTFGSGTRLTVV.

The chain joins TRBV4-1 to TRBJ1-5; D remains ambiguous. Trimming took off 0 bases at V and 3 bases at J, with 12 bases between the two ends. CDR3 size: 16 residues. The germline gives CDR1 MGHRA, CDR2 YSYEKL. The CDR3 region has the DNA TGCGCCAGCAGCCAAGATCTTAACGTTTACAATCAGCCCCAGCATTTT. It yields the protein CASSQDLNVYNQPQHF.

This chain connects TRBV5-5 to TRBJ1-3, with a tentative D call TRBD1 (6 bases). V was clipped by 5 bases and J by 4 bases, with 13 bases between them. CDR1 SGHKS and CDR2 YYEKEE come from the germline V gene (reference sequence). CDR3 length: 14 residues. CDR3 sequence reads: CASRETGSGNTIYF. The CDR3 nucleotides read TGTGCCAGCAGGGAGACAGGATCAGGAAACACCATATATTTT.

This sequence joins TRBV19 and TRBJ2-1; 7 nucleotides agree with TRBD1. Per germline, CDR1 LNHDA and CDR2 SQIVND (reference sequence). The CDR3 totals 18 residues. J lost 2 bases, V lost 5 bases, and 15 bases had no gene match. CDR3 sequence (DNA): TGTGCCAGTAGTCCAGAGGGGCATAACAGGGGACCCTACAATGAGCAGTTCTTC. Its translation is CASSPEGHNRGPYNEQFF.

This clone came up once. CDR3 residues: CASSLGGTGRYQETQYF. In DNA, the CDR3 is TGTGCCAGCAGCTTAGGAGGGACAGGGAGGTACCAAGAGACCCAGTACTTC. The V gene is TRBV11-3, the J gene TRBJ2-5, with 9 bases lining up with TRBD1. V shed 1 base, J shed 0 bases, and the junction held 6 bases outside the gene matches. This CDR3 spans 17 amino acids. CDR1 and CDR2 from the germline V gene are SGHNT and YENEEA.

This clone was detected only once. This chain links TRBV5-1 with TRBJ1-1, with 7 bases lining up with TRBD1. Germline V gives CDR1 SGHRS, CDR2 YFSETQ. The V gene end was trimmed by 0 bases and the J gene end by 7 bases; junction bases not matched to a gene: 9. There are 15 residues in the CDR3. This chain's CDR3 is CASSLEVGGGSEAFF. CDR3 sequence (DNA): TGCGCCAGCAGCTTGGAAGTGGGAGGGGGCAGTGAAGCTTTCTTT. Full variable domain (rest looked up from reference TRBV5-1 and TRBJ1-1): KAGVTQTPRYLIKTRGQQVTLSCSPISGHRSVSWYQQTPGQGLQFLFEYFSETQRNKGNFPGRFSGRQFSNSRSEMNVSTLELGDSALYLCASSLEVGGGSEAFFGQGTRLTVV.

This clone was recorded only once. This chain links TRBV10-2 with TRBJ1-6, with 7 bases identical to TRBD1. V was pared by 8 bases and J by 6 bases, with 7 bases of the junction left unmatched. The germline V gene has CDR1 WSHSY and CDR2 SAAADI. This CDR3 has 14 residues. The CDR3 here is CASREGAANSPLHF. CDR3 nucleotides: TGCGCCAGCCGAGAGGGGGCGGCTAATTCACCCCTCCACTTT.

The chain joins TRBV18 to TRBJ1-1; D is uncertain. This CDR3 spans 15 amino acids. Trimming left V 3 bases short and J 3 bases short, with 14 bases between. Germline-derived CDR1 and CDR2 are KGHSH and LQKENI. In nucleotides, the CDR3 is TGTGCCAGCTCACCCCCCTTGGGCTTAGACACTGAAGCTTTCTTT. Protein: CASSPPLGLDTEAFF.

The CDR3 region is CASRSSGSYEQYF. In DNA, the CDR3 is TGTGCCAGCCGCAGCTCCGGCTCCTACGAGCAGTACTTC. The V call is TRBV6-1, the J call TRBJ2-7, with D unclear. The CDR3 has 13 amino acids. V shed 8 bases and J shed 0 bases, with 11 bases lying between them. Germline assignment: CDR1 MNHNS and CDR2 SASEGT.

The table lists this clone with a few counts. The chain recombines TRBV19 with TRBJ2-3; no clear D. The CDR3 covers 12 residues. Germline CDR1 LNHDA, CDR2 SQIVND (reference sequence). V was shortened by 6 bases and J by 8 bases, with 12 bases between the two germline ends. The CDR3 coding sequence is TGTGCCAGTAGCCAAAGCCGGGCTACGCAGTATTTT. This gives the protein CASSQSRATQYF.

CDR3 in amino acids: CASSVSGGPYNEQFF. DNA of the CDR3: TGTGCCAGCAGCGTATCGGGGGGGCCGTACAATGAGCAGTTCTTC. V and J are TRBV9 and TRBJ2-1; the match to TRBD2 covers 8 bases. This CDR3 comprises 15 residues. Germline lookup yields CDR1 SGDLS and CDR2 YYNGEE. Trimming took 1 base from V and 4 from J; bases not matched to a gene: 4.